This T cell receptor beta chain was profiled in a study of T cells expressing NK-cell markers. Study background: Sequencing of TCR beta repertoires drew on sorted CD3+CD56+NKG2C+, CD3+CD56+NKG2C- and CD3+CD56-NKG2C+ T cells. General study findings and limits: NKG2C+ dominant clonotypes from 5 or 6 donors made up about 1.0-7.5% of CD8+ T cells. Four of the donors also had these clonotypes leading their CD3+CD56-NKG2C+ fraction.

Each CDR3 protein gets one entry in TCRdb, which reprocessed the 5' RACE reads and gives no DNA. The sample holds 200,000 to 300,000 distinct CDR3 sequences. CDR1 is SGHRS, CDR2 YFSETQ, per germline. The CDR3 is made up of 15 amino acids. Notes on this clonotype: Its antigen is not identified.

The receptor was derived from a man between 18 and 35 years old in good health. The chain couples TRBV5-1 to TRBJ1-1; TCRdb outputs TRBD1, but without DNA this stays unchecked. Sequencing was done on a sample of blood T cells: a sorted CD56 or NKG2C T cell subset, CD4+ or CD8+ T cells, or bulk PBMC T cells (not recorded which). This chain's CDR3 is CASSPGPPMNTEAFF.